This T cell receptor beta chain was identified in a study of shared clonotypes between healthy human individuals. Study outcomes and limitations: Represented diversity, genetic and exposure-history alike, was limited by few donors. Between several donors, naive CD4 clonotypes were shared at a level of about 5%.

The authors loaded around 200 ng DNA, approximately 30,000 T cell genomes, into sorted-subset replicate PCRs. Some clones are missing from TCRdb's copy, which holds only in-frame ones; the method was immunoSEQ multiplex PCR. Among around 1.4 million clones listed, about 98.5% were seen once. In regard to this clone: Its antigen is undetermined.

HIV-negative, healthy adults without recent acute infections or vaccinations were the donors. V lost 7 bases, J lost 9 bases, and 7 bases stayed unmatched. The CDR3 runs to 12 residues. From germline, CDR1 is LNHDA and CDR2 SQIVND (reference sequence). The specimen sequenced was naive CD4+ T cells sorted from blood. The subset denotes: CD45RA+ positively selected. The V call is TRBV19, the J call TRBJ2-3; the match to TRBD1 covers 7 bases. The clonotype originates from a man aged 25 to 40 in good health. As DNA, the CDR3 is TGTGCCAGTAAGGGGGACAGAGGCACGCAGTATTTT. It specifies CASKGDRGTQYF.